Below, 14 T cell receptor beta chains from the same sample are listed, as sequenced in a study of blood T cell repertoires in COVID-19 (dated by TCRdb to 2018 to 2020). Library construction relied on the immunoSEQ multiplex PCR assay. The source is immuneACCESS, and TCRdb retained only in-frame sequences with V and J called. Part of the clones is not carried over; for the studies checked, unresolved V genes explain less than half of this, and the remainder is unexplained. Here the sample has about 340,000 clones; about 86% occur a single time. The top ten clones comprise just over 7% of the sample. The specimen was peripheral blood. All receptors come from a woman aged 55-70 years with COVID-19, enrolled during active disease.

This chain links TRBV13 with TRBJ2-7; D is possibly TRBD1 (6 bases). Deletions cut 5 bases from V and 3 bases from J, with 14 bases between. Germline CDR1 reads PRHDT; CDR2 reads FYEKMQ (reference sequence). The CDR3 runs 14 residues. The CDR3, as DNA: TGTGCCAGCAGCGCGTTACGACAGGTCTACGAGCAGTACTTC. The encoded protein is CASSALRQVYEQYF.

The V and J genes are TRBV30 and TRBJ2-5; 7 bases match TRBD1. The J segment lost 2 bases and the V segment lost 5 bases, leaving 2 bases of the junction unmatched. The CDR3 totals 12 residues. From germline, CDR1 is GTSNPN and CDR2 SVGIG (reference sequence). The CDR3 DNA is TGTGCCTGGGGGACAGTTCAAGAGACCCAGTACTTC. It translates to CAWGTVQETQYF.

The gene calls are TRBV5-1 and TRBJ1-2; 7 nucleotides agree with TRBD1. Germline V gives CDR1 SGHRS, CDR2 YFSETQ. V was pared by 3 bases and J by 7 bases, with 9 bases of the junction left unmatched. The CDR3 spans 14 residues. The CDR3 spells CASSSFSQGTGYTF. CDR3 nucleotide sequence: TGCGCCAGCAGCTCCTTCTCACAGGGGACTGGCTACACCTTC.

The rearrangement uses TRBV4-1 and TRBJ2-2, with TRBD2 identical over 11 bases. Trimming at V came to 3 bases and at J to 5 bases, leaving 8 bases not matched to a gene. Germline V CDR1 and CDR2: MGHRA, YSYEKL. The CDR3 covers 17 residues. CDR3 nucleotides: TGCGCCAGCAGCCAGCTACTAGCGGGGGTGGGAACCGGGGAGCTGTTTTTT. Residues: CASSQLLAGVGTGELFF.

The chain employs TRBV11-2 and TRBJ2-2; 8 nucleotides match TRBD1. The germline CDR1 and CDR2 sequences are SGHAT and FQNNGV. V shed 4 bases and J 0 bases; nucleotides not matched to a gene: 10. The CDR3 totals 18 residues. The CDR3 is CASSYDRDRGSNTGELFF. The CDR3 DNA is TGTGCCAGCAGCTACGACCGAGACAGGGGCTCGAACACCGGGGAGCTGTTTTTT.

DNA for the CDR3: TGTGCCAGCAGCCCATCACAGGGGTTCGGCACTGAAGCTTTCTTT. As protein: CASSPSQGFGTEAFF. The V and J genes are TRBV11-2 and TRBJ1-1; 7 positions agree with TRBD1. This CDR3 comprises 15 residues. Germline loops: CDR1 SGHAT, CDR2 FQNNGV. The junction had 10 bases not matched to a gene; V was cut back by 5 bases and J by 4 bases. Complete variable domain (other parts from reference TRBV11-2 and TRBJ1-1): EAGVAQSPRYKIIEKRQSVAFWCNPISGHATLYWYQQILGQGPKLLIQFQNNGVVDDSQLPKDRFSAERLKGVDSTLKIQPAKLEDSAVYLCASSPSQGFGTEAFFGQGTRLTVV.

The chain joins TRBV6-2 or TRBV6-3 to TRBJ1-5, with 8 bases matching TRBD1. Germline-derived CDR1 and CDR2 are MNHEY and SVGEGT. The CDR3 runs to 15 residues. The V and J ends lost 0 bases and 6 bases, in that order; junction bases with no gene match: 4. The CDR3: CASSYSGQERQPQHF. The CDR3 DNA reads TGTGCCAGCAGTTACTCGGGACAGGAACGTCAGCCCCAGCATTTT.

The V gene is TRBV4-1, the J gene TRBJ2-5; TRBD2 matches 9 bases. Germline CDR1 reads MGHRA; CDR2 reads YSYEKL. The ends lost 1 base at V and 4 bases at J; junction bases unmatched: 4. CDR3 length: 15 amino acids. For the CDR3, the DNA is TGCGCCAGCAGCCAAGGTGCGGGGGGGCGAGAGACCCAGTACTTC. It yields the protein CASSQGAGGRETQYF.

The V gene is TRBV6-5, the J gene TRBJ1-2, with D possibly TRBD1 on 5 matching bases. In germline, CDR1 is MNHEY, CDR2 SVGAGI. The V and J ends lost 7 bases and 0 bases respectively, with 12 bases between them. The CDR3 runs to 14 residues. The CDR3 here is CASTGDSSNYGYTF. CDR3 nucleotides: TGTGCCAGCACGGGAGACAGCTCTAACTATGGCTACACCTTC.

The chain recombines TRBV7-2 with TRBJ1-1; 7 bases match TRBD1. V lost 2 bases and J lost 1; bases outside the gene matches: 1. CDR3 length: 14 residues. Germline V gene lookup returns CDR1 SGHTA and CDR2 FQGNSA. CDR3 DNA sequence: TGTGCCAGCAGCTTAAACAGGGGGAACACTGAAGCTTTCTTT. As protein: CASSLNRGNTEAFF.

This rearrangement joins TRBV29-1 to TRBJ1-6; 7 bases map to TRBD1. The CDR3 extends over 14 amino acids. Germline CDR1 reads SQVTM; CDR2 reads ANQGSEA. V was clipped by 4 bases and J by 7 bases; unmatched bases: 7. For the CDR3, the DNA is TGCAGCGTTGCCGGGCAGGGGGGAAATTCACCCCTCCACTTT. Translating it yields CSVAGQGGNSPLHF.

The chain recombines TRBV10-3 with TRBJ1-2; 8 bases align to TRBD1. The length of the CDR3 is 16 residues. With V trimmed by 5 bases and J by 0 bases, 8 bases remained unmatched. Germline V gives CDR1 ENHRY, CDR2 SYGVKD. The CDR3: CAISKDRASANYGYTF. CDR3 sequence (DNA): TGTGCCATCAGTAAGGACAGGGCTTCAGCTAACTATGGCTACACCTTC.

V and J are TRBV9 and TRBJ1-2; D is ambiguous. This CDR3 is built from 12 residues. Germline V gene sequence: CDR1 SGDLS, CDR2 YYNGEE. V lost 1 base, J lost 6 bases, and 7 bases lay in between. CDR3 DNA: TGTGCCAGCAGCGTAACCGGGGATGGCTACACCTTC. Protein: CASSVTGDGYTF.

A word on this clone: A far larger clone is only one base removed, so a read error is likely. The chain combines TRBV7-9 with TRBJ1-2; TRBD1 might be the D (5 bases). CDR1 and CDR2 (germline): SEHNR, FQNEAQ (reference sequence). Trimming took off 1 base at V and 4 bases at J, with 7 bases between the two ends. CDR3 length: 13 residues. CDR3 sequence reads: CASSLGDSYGYTF. The CDR3 nucleotides are TGTGCCAGCAGCTTAGGGGACTCCTATGGCTACACCTTC.